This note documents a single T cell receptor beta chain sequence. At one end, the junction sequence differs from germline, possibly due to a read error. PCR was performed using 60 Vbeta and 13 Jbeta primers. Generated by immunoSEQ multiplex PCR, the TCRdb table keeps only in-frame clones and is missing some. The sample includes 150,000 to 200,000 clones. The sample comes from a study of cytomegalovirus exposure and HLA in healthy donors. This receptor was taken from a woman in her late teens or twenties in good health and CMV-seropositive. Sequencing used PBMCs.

The CDR3: CAWSAGEGNRPQHF. CDR3 sequence (DNA): TGTGCCTGGAGTGCAGGGGAAGGCAATCGGCCCCAGCATTTT. The V gene is TRBV30, the J gene TRBJ1-5; D may be TRBD1 (6 bases). Germline CDR1 GTSNPN, CDR2 SVGIG (reference sequence). The CDR3 length is 14 residues.